The rows below give T cell receptor beta chains drawn from one sample of a study of blood T cell repertoires in COVID-19. Profiling relied on immunoSEQ multiplex PCR, and the TCRdb table lists in-frame clones only, not all of them. Counted here are fewer than 350,000 clones, 87% occurring once; the ten biggest clones make up roughly a tenth. The sample was peripheral blood. These receptor sequences come from a man aged 30-40 years with COVID-19, enrolled during active disease. Each CDR3 is given with its conserved first and last residue. The order of the fields is clone size, V gene, D gene, J gene, CDR3 protein, CDR3 DNA. A D gene is named only where the DNA matches it firmly. The listing skips clone size in some rows; elsewhere it reads once, few, many or a size class.

>-|TRBV18|TRBD1|TRBJ1-2
CASSPDRDGYTF
TGTGCCAGCTCCCCTGACAGGGACGGCTACACCTTC
>-|TRBV7-8|TRBD2|TRBJ2-3
CASSLGLAVFSTDTQYF
TGTGCCAGCAGCTTAGGACTAGCGGTTTTTAGCACAGATACGCAGTATTTT
>-|TRBV6-2/TRBV6-3|TRBD1|TRBJ2-2
CASSYSKGGAGTGELFF
TGTGCCAGCAGTTACTCGAAAGGGGGCGCTGGCACCGGGGAGCTGTTTTTT
>once|TRBV10-3|-|TRBJ1-2
CAISESILSYGYTF
TGTGCCATCAGTGAGTCAATCCTTTCGTATGGCTACACCTTC
>-|TRBV5-1|TRBD2|TRBJ2-5
CASNRGLAGDSRETQYF
TGCGCCAGCAACCGAGGACTAGCGGGGGATTCAAGAGAGACCCAGTACTTC
>-|TRBV5-1|-|TRBJ1-1
CASSLVAGNTEAFF
TGCGCCAGCAGCTTGGTAGCGGGGAACACTGAAGCTTTCTTT
>-|TRBV19|TRBD1|TRBJ1-1
CASSAWDSEAFF
TGTGCCAGTAGCGCGTGGGACAGTGAAGCTTTCTTT
>-|TRBV12-3/TRBV12-4|-|TRBJ1-2
CASSTAYRDGYTF
TGTGCCAGCAGTACCGCCTACAGGGATGGCTACACCTTC
>-|TRBV11-1|TRBD2|TRBJ2-1
CASTLGLAGDRQFF
TGTGCCAGCACCTTGGGACTAGCGGGGGACAGGCAGTTCTTC
>-|TRBV2|TRBD1|TRBJ2-5
CASRQTGEETQYF
TGTGCCAGCAGGCAGACAGGGGAAGAGACCCAGTACTTC
>-|TRBV15|TRBD1|TRBJ1-2
CATRPQGTGLYGYTF
TGTGCCACCAGACCCCAAGGGACAGGGTTGTATGGCTACACCTTC
>few|TRBV14|-|TRBJ1-1
CASSQITDRPRLNEAFF
TGTGCCAGCAGCCAGATCACGGACAGACCGAGACTTAATGAAGCTTTCTTT
>-|TRBV2|TRBD1|TRBJ1-4
CASSRDRPTNEKLFF
TGTGCCAGCAGTCGGGACAGACCAACTAATGAAAAACTGTTTTTT
>-|TRBV9|TRBD1|TRBJ2-6
CASSIGTGLGGANVLTF
TGTGCCAGCAGCATCGGGACAGGGCTAGGTGGGGCCAACGTCCTGACTTTC
>-|TRBV7-3|-|TRBJ2-3
CASSFQSSTDTQYF
TGTGCCAGCAGCTTCCAGTCTAGCACAGATACGCAGTATTTT
>-|TRBV30|-|TRBJ2-7
CAWSTGYEQYF
TGTGCCTGGAGCACCGGTTACGAGCAGTACTTC
>few|TRBV28|-|TRBJ2-7
CASMGAGSSYEQYF
TGTGCCAGCATGGGGGCAGGAAGCTCCTACGAGCAGTACTTC
>-|TRBV6-2/TRBV6-3|TRBD1|TRBJ2-5
CASSGGTGLFRQETQYF
TGTGCCAGCAGTGGTGGGACAGGGTTGTTTCGCCAAGAGACCCAGTACTTC
>-|TRBV19|-|TRBJ2-2
CASSIDRQRRNTGELFF
TGTGCCAGTAGTATAGATCGGCAGCGGCGGAACACCGGGGAGCTGTTTTTT
>many|TRBV6-5|TRBD1|TRBJ2-7
CASSYGQGIGHEQYF
TGTGCCAGCAGTTACGGACAGGGGATCGGCCACGAGCAGTACTTC
>-|TRBV6-4|TRBD2|TRBJ2-2
CASSDSSSGRAGELFF
TGTGCCAGCAGTGACTCAAGTAGCGGGAGGGCCGGGGAGCTGTTTTTT
>-|TRBV27|TRBD1|TRBJ2-2
CASSGGQGIATGELFF
TGTGCCAGCAGTGGGGGACAGGGGATTGCCACCGGGGAGCTGTTTTTT
>-|TRBV7-9|TRBD1|TRBJ2-7
CASSTGTGWERDEQYF
TGTGCCAGCAGCACAGGGACAGGGTGGGAACGGGACGAGCAGTACTTC
>-|TRBV9|TRBD1|TRBJ2-7
CASSPPQGIEQYF
TGTGCCAGCAGCCCCCCACAGGGGATCGAGCAGTACTTC
>once|TRBV10-3|-|TRBJ1-4
CAISSQAGALEKLFF
TGTGCCATCAGTTCACAGGCGGGGGCGTTGGAAAAACTGTTTTTT
>-|TRBV11-3|-|TRBJ1-1
CASSSGGMNTEAFF
TGTGCCAGCAGTTCCGGAGGGATGAACACTGAAGCTTTCTTT
>-|TRBV28|-|TRBJ1-2
CAISREFHGYTF
TGTGCCATCTCGCGGGAATTTCATGGCTACACCTTC
>-|TRBV7-8|-|TRBJ2-1
CASSILAVNWNEQFF
TGTGCCAGCAGCATTCTAGCTGTCAACTGGAATGAGCAGTTCTTC
>-|TRBV27|TRBD1|TRBJ1-3
CASSMTGYGNTIYF
TGTGCCAGCAGTATGACAGGGTATGGAAACACCATATATTTT
>-|TRBV15|TRBD1|TRBJ2-7
CATSSRDRGAYEQYF
TGTGCCACCAGCAGTAGGGACAGGGGTGCTTACGAGCAGTACTTC
>-|TRBV7-2|-|TRBJ1-2
CASSFGREDYGYTF
TGTGCCAGCAGCTTCGGCAGGGAGGACTATGGCTACACCTTC
>-|TRBV2|-|TRBJ1-2
CASRKQGDYGYTF
TGTGCCAGCAGGAAACAAGGGGACTATGGCTACACCTTC